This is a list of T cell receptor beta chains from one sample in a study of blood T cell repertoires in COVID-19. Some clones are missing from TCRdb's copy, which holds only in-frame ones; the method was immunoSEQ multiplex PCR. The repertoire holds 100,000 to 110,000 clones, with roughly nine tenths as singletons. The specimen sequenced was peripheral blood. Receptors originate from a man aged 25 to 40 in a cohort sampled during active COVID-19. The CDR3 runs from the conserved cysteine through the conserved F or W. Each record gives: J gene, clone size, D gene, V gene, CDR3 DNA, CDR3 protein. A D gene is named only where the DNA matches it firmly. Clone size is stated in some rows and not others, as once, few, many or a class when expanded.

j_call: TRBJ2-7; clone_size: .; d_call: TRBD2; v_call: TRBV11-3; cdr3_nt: TGTGCCAGCAGTGCTAGCGGGGGGCCTACCTACGAGCAGTACTTC; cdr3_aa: CASSASGGPTYEQYF
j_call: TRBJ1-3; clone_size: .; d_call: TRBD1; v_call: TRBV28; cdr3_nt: TGTGCCAGCAGTTTTAACAGGGGTGAAGGCACCATATATTTT; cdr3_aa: CASSFNRGEGTIYF
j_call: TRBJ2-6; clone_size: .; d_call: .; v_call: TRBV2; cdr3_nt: TGTGCCAGCACGGCTGGGGCCAACGTCCTGACTTTC; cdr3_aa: CASTAGANVLTF
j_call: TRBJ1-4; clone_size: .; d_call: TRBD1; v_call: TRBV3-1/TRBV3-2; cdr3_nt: TGTGCCAGCAGCCAAGTAGGACAGGAGGAACTTAATGAAAAACTGTTTTTT; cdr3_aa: CASSQVGQEELNEKLFF
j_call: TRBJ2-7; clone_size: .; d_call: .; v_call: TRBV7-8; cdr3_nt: TGTGCCAGCAGCTTAGACTGGCAGGGACTCGAGCAGTACTTC; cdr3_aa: CASSLDWQGLEQYF
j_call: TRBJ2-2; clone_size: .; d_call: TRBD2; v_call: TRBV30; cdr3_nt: TGTGCCAGCCAGCGGGGGTACACCGGGGAGCTGTTTTTT; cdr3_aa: CASQRGYTGELFF
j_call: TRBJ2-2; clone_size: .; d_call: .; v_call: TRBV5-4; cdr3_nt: TGTGCCAGCAGCCCCGGAGGGGGGGCGGTTGGCACCGGGGAGCTGTTTTTT; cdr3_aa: CASSPGGGAVGTGELFF
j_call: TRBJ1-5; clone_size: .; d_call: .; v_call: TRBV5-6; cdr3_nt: TGTGCCAGCAGCGCACGCCAGGGTTGGCAGCCCCAGCATTTT; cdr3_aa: CASSARQGWQPQHF
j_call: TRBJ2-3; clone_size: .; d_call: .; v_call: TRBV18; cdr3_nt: TGTGCCAGCTCACCACAGGGAGGACTCAAATTGGGGCAGTATTTT; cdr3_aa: CASSPQGGLKLGQYF
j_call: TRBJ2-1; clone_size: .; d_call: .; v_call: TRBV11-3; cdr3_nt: TGTGCCAGCAGCTTAGCGGGGAGCTCCTACAATGAGCAGTTCTTC; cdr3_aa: CASSLAGSSYNEQFF
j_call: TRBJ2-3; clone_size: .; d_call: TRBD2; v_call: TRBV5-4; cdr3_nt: TGTGCCAGCAGCTTCCCTAGCGGGGGAGGTACAGATACGCAGTATTTT; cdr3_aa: CASSFPSGGGTDTQYF
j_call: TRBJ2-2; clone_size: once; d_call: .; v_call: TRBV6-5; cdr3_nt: TGTGCCAGCAGTTACAGGAGGGAAGGGTACACCGGGGAGCTGTTTTTT; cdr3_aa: CASSYRREGYTGELFF
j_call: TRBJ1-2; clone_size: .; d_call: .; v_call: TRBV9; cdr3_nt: TGTGCCAGCAGCGTAGAACACAACTATGGCTACACCTTC; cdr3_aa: CASSVEHNYGYTF
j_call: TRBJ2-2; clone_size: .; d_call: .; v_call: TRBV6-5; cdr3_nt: TGTGCCAGCAGACCACAGGGGAACACCGGGGAGCTGTTTTTT; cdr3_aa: CASRPQGNTGELFF
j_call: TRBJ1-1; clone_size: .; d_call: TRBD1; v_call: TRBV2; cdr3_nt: TGTGCCAGCAGTCGACAGGGAGAAGCTTTCTTT; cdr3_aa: CASSRQGEAFF
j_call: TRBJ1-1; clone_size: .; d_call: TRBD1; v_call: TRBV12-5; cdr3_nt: TGTGCTAGTTCAGGGGGCGCGGGGAACACTGAAGCTTTCTTT; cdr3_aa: CASSGGAGNTEAFF
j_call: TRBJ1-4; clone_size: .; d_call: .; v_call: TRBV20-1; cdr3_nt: TGCAGTGCTAGTGGGCCAACAGCCCTTAATGAAAAACTGTTTTTT; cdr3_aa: CSASGPTALNEKLFF
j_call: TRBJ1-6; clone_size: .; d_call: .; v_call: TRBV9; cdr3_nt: TGTGCCAGCAGCGGCGGACACGAGGATTCACCCCTCCACTTT; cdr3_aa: CASSGGHEDSPLHF
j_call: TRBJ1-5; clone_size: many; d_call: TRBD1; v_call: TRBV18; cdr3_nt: TGTGCCAGCTCACCAGGGACAGATCAGCCCCAGCATTTT; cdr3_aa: CASSPGTDQPQHF
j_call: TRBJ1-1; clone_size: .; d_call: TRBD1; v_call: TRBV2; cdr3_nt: TGTGCCAGCAGTTTAGGGACAGGGGAAACTGAAGCTTTCTTT; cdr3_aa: CASSLGTGETEAFF
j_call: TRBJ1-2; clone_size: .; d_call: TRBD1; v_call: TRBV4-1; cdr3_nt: TGCGCCAGCAGCCAACCGGGACAGCAAAACTATGGCTACACCTTC; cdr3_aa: CASSQPGQQNYGYTF
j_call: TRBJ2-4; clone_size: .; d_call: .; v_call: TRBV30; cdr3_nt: TGTGCCTGGAATGTACTGAGTGGAGCCAAAAACATTCAGTACTTC; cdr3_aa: CAWNVLSGAKNIQYF
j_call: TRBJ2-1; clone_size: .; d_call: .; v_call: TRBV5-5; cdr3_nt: TGTGCCAGCAGCTTGGCCCCGAGCTCCTACAATGAGCAGTTCTTC; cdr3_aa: CASSLAPSSYNEQFF
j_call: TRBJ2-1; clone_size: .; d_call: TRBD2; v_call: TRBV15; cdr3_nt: TGTGCCACCAGCAGATCACTAGCGGGGGATGAGCAGTTCTTC; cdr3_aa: CATSRSLAGDEQFF